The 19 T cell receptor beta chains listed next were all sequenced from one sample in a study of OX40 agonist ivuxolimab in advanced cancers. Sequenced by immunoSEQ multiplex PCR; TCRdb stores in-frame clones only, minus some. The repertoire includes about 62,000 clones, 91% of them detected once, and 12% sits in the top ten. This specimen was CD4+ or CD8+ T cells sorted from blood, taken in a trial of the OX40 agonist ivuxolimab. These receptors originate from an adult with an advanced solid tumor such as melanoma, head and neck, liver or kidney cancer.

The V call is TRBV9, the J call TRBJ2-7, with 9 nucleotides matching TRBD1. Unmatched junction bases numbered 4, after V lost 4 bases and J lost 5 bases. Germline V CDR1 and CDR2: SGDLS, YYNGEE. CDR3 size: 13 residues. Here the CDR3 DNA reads TGTGCCAGCAGCACCCGGGACAGGGACGAGCAGTACTTC. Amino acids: CASSTRDRDEQYF.

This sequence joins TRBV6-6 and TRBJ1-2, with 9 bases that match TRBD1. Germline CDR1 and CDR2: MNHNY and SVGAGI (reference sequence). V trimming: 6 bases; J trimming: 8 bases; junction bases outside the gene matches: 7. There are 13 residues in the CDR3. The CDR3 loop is CASSDGTGPGYTF. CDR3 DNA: TGTGCCAGCAGCGATGGGACAGGGCCCGGCTACACCTTC.

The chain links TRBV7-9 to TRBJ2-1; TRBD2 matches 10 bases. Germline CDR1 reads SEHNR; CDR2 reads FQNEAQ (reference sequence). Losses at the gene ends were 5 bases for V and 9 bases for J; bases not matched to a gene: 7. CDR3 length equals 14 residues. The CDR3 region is CASSISGRSIEQFF. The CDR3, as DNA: TGTGCCAGCAGCATTAGCGGGAGGTCGATTGAGCAGTTCTTC. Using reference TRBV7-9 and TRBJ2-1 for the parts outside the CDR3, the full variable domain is DTGVSQNPRHKITKRGQNVTFRCDPISEHNRLYWYRQTLGQGPEFLTYFQNEAQLEKSRLLSDRFSAERPKGSFSTLEIQRTEQGDSAMYLCASSISGRSIEQFFGPGTRLTVL.

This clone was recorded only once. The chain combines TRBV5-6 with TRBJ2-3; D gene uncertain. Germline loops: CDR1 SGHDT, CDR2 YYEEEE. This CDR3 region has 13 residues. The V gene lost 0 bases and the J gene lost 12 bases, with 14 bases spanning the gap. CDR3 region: CASSLGPDQEQYF. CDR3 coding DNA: TGTGCCAGCAGCTTGGGGCCCGATCAAGAACAGTATTTT. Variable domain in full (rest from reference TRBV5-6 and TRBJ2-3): DAGVTQSPTHLIKTRGQQVTLRCSPKSGHDTVSWYQQALGQGPQFIFQYYEEEERQRGNFPDRFSGHQFPNYSSELNVNALLLGDSALYLCASSLGPDQEQYFGPGTRLTVL.

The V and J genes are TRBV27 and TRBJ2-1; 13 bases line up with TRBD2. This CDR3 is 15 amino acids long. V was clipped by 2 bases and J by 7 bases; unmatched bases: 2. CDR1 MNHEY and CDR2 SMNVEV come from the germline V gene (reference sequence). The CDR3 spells CASSLGTSGINEQFF. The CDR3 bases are TGTGCCAGCAGTTTAGGGACTAGCGGGATTAATGAGCAGTTCTTC.

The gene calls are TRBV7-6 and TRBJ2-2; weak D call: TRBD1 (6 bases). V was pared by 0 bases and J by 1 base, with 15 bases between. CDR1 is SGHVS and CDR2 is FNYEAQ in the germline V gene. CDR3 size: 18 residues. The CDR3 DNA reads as TGTGCCAGCAGCTTAGCCGGACAGCGCGGATTGAACACCGGGGAGCTGTTTTTT. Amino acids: CASSLAGQRGLNTGELFF.

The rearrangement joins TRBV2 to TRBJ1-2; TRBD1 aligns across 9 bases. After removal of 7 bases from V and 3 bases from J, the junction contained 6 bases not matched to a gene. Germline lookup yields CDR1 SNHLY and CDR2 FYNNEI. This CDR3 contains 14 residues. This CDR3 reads CASIGRDRDYGYTF. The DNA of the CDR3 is TGTGCCAGCATAGGGAGGGACAGGGACTATGGCTACACCTTC.

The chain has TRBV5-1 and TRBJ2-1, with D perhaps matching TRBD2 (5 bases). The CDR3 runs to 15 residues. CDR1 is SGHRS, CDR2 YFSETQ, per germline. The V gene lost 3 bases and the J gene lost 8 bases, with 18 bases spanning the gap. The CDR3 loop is CASSYSDSTPHEQFF. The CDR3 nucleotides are TGCGCCAGCAGCTATTCGGACTCCACCCCCCATGAGCAGTTCTTC.

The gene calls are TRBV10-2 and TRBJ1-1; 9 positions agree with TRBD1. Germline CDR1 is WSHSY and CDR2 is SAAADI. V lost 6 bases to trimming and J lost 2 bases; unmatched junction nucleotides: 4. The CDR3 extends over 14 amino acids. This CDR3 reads CASSYTGGNTEAFF. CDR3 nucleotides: TGCGCCAGCAGCTATACAGGGGGCAACACTGAAGCTTTCTTT.

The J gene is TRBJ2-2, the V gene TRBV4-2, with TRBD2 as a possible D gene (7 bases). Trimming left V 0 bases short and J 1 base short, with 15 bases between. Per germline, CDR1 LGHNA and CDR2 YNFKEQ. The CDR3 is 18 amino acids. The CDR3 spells CASSQDPGGGGNTGELFF. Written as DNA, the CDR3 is TGTGCCAGCAGCCAAGATCCCGGGGGCGGGGGGAACACCGGGGAGCTGTTTTTT.

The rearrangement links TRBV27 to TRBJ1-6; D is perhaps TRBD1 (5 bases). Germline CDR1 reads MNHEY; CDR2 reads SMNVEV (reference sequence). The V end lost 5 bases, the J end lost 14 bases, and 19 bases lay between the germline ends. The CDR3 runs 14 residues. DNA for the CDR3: TGTGCCAGCAGTGAGACCCTCCAGGTGGGGGCCCTCCACTTT. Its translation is CASSETLQVGALHF.

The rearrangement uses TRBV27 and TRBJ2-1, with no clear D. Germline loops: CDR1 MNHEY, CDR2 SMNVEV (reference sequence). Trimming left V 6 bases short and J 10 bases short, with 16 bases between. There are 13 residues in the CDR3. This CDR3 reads CASSLNGIGEQFF. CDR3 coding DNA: TGTGCCAGCAGCCTTAATGGGATCGGGGAGCAGTTCTTC.

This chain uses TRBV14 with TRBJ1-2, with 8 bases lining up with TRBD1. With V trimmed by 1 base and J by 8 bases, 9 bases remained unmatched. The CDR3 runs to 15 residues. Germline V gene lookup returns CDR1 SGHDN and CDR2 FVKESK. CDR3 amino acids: CASSQAVRGPAGYTF. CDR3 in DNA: TGTGCCAGCAGCCAAGCGGTCAGGGGGCCAGCGGGCTACACCTTC.

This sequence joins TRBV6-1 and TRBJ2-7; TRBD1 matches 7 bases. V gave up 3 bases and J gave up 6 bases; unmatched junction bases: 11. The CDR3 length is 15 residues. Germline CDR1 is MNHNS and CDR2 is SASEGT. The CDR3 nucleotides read TGTGCCAGCAGTGACCCTTTGACAGGGCTTCTCGAGCAGTACTTC. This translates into CASSDPLTGLLEQYF.

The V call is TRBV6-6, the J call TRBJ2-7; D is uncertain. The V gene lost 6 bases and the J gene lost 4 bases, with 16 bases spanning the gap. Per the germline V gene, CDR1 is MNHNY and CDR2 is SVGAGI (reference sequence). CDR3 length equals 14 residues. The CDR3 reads CASRAHSNPYEQYF. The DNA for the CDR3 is TGTGCCAGCAGGGCCCACTCCAACCCGTACGAGCAGTACTTC.

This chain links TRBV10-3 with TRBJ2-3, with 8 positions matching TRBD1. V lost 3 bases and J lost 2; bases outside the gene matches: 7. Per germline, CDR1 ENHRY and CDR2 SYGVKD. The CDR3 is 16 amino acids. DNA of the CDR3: TGTGCCATCAGTGAACCCGACAGGGGAAACACAGATACGCAGTATTTT. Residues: CAISEPDRGNTDTQYF.

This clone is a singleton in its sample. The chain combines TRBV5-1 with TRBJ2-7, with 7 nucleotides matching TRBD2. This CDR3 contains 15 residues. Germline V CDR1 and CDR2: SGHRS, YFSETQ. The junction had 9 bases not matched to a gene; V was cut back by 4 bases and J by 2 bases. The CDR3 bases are TGCGCCAGCAGCACACTGACTAGCTTCCCCTACGAGCAGTACTTC. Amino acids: CASSTLTSFPYEQYF.

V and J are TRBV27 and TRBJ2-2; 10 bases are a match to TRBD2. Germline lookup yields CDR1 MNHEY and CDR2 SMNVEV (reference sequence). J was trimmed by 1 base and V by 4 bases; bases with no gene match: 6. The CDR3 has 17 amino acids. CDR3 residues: CASSSPQREGNTGELFF. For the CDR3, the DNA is TGTGCCAGCAGTTCCCCCCAGCGGGAGGGGAACACCGGGGAGCTGTTTTTT.

CDR3 region: CASRDLYEQYF. CDR3 nucleotide sequence: TGCGCCAGCCGAGACTTGTACGAGCAGTACTTC. The chain employs TRBV10-2 and TRBJ2-7, with D unclear. Germline assignment: CDR1 WSHSY and CDR2 SAAADI. The CDR3 has 11 residues. V dropped 8 bases and J dropped 4 bases, with 9 bases sitting between them.